This is a list of T cell receptor beta chains from one sample in a study of blood T cell repertoires in COVID-19. Using immunoSEQ multiplex PCR, the repertoire was profiled, and TCRdb retains in-frame clones only, with some absent. The table records about 230,000 clones, approximately 82% of them present only once. The sequencing sample was made of peripheral blood. Receptors originate from a woman in her 70s with active or convalescent COVID-19. CDR3s include the opening cysteine and the closing phenylalanine or tryptophan. Each record gives: V gene, D gene, clone size, J gene, CDR3 protein, CDR3 DNA. A D gene is named only where the DNA matches it firmly. Clone size is shown for a subset of rows, as once, few, many or a class of expanded clone.

TRBV5-4	TRBD2	NA	TRBJ2-5	CASSQQAGGETQYF	TGTGCCAGCAGTCAACAAGCGGGGGGAGAGACCCAGTACTTC
TRBV14	NA	NA	TRBJ2-7	CASSQGKGWSYEQYF	TGTGCCAGCAGCCAAGGCAAGGGGTGGTCCTACGAGCAGTACTTC
TRBV27	NA	NA	TRBJ2-6	CASSRSSGANVLTF	TGTGCCAGCAGTCGGTCGTCCGGGGCCAACGTCCTGACTTTC
TRBV3-1/TRBV3-2	NA	once	TRBJ2-3	CASSQRGTDTQYF	TGTGCCAGCAGCCAGAGAGGCACAGATACGCAGTATTTT
TRBV14	NA	few	TRBJ1-2	CASSQEQANYGYTF	TGTGCCAGCAGCCAAGAGCAGGCTAACTATGGCTACACCTTC
TRBV12-3/TRBV12-4	NA	NA	TRBJ1-2	CASSSLRGYGYTF	TGTGCCAGCAGTTCCCTTCGGGGGTATGGCTACACCTTC
TRBV6-5	NA	NA	TRBJ1-1	CATTRGVGNTEAFF	TGTGCCACTACCCGGGGGGTAGGGAACACTGAAGCTTTCTTT
TRBV5-1	NA	NA	TRBJ1-2	CASSSVGDGYTF	TGCGCCAGCAGCTCTGTCGGGGATGGCTACACCTTC
TRBV30	TRBD2	NA	TRBJ2-4	CAWSGGGSSYIQYF	TGTGCCTGGAGTGGGGGCGGGAGTTCGTACATTCAGTACTTC
TRBV6-1	TRBD2	NA	TRBJ2-7	CASSDRGGPYEQYF	TGTGCCAGCAGTGACCGGGGGGGGCCCTACGAGCAGTACTTC
TRBV6-5	NA	few	TRBJ1-3	CASSYSRGRNTIYF	TGTGCCAGCAGTTACTCGAGAGGGAGAAACACCATATATTTT
TRBV5-6	NA	NA	TRBJ1-3	CASSFYSSGNTIYF	TGTGCCAGCAGCTTTTACAGCTCTGGAAACACCATATATTTT
TRBV6-5	TRBD1	NA	TRBJ2-7	CASSRGQGAYEQYF	TGTGCCAGCAGCCGCGGACAGGGGGCATACGAGCAGTACTTC
TRBV24-1	TRBD1	NA	TRBJ2-1	CATSDSRQGNEQFF	TGTGCCACCAGTGATTCAAGACAGGGCAATGAGCAGTTCTTC
TRBV5-4	NA	NA	TRBJ2-1	CASSPGTSYNEQFF	TGTGCCAGCAGCCCTGGGACTTCGTACAATGAGCAGTTCTTC
TRBV5-1	TRBD2	NA	TRBJ2-5	CASSDSGTSEETQYF	TGCGCCAGCAGCGACTCCGGGACTAGTGAGGAGACCCAGTACTTC
TRBV7-8	NA	NA	TRBJ1-2	CASSFTPDTNYGYTF	TGTGCCAGCAGCTTTACGCCAGACACAAACTATGGCTACACCTTC
TRBV2	NA	NA	TRBJ1-3	CASGGFSGNTIYF	TGTGCCAGCGGCGGGTTCTCTGGAAACACCATATATTTT
TRBV18	NA	NA	TRBJ1-2	CASSPPQGTYGYTF	TGTGCCAGCTCACCACCGCAGGGGACCTATGGCTACACCTTC
TRBV9	TRBD2	NA	TRBJ2-1	CASSVGSSGGQNEQFF	TGTGCCAGCAGCGTAGGAAGTAGCGGGGGGCAGAATGAGCAGTTCTTC
TRBV6-5	NA	NA	TRBJ2-5	CASRPTGGETQYF	TGTGCCAGCAGACCCACCGGAGGGGAGACCCAGTACTTC
TRBV24-1	NA	NA	TRBJ1-2	CATSDLWQAYGYTF	TGTGCCACCAGTGATTTGTGGCAGGCGTATGGCTACACCTTC